The 4 T cell receptor beta chains below come from one sample, sequenced in a study of blood T cell repertoires in COVID-19. The protocol was immunoSEQ multiplex PCR, while the TCRdb copy is restricted to in-frame clones and leaves out a portion. The data hold about 220,000 clones, with roughly 80% observed a single time. The sample consisted of peripheral blood. Receptor source: a woman aged 60 to 75 with acute or convalescent COVID-19.

The J gene is TRBJ1-2, the V gene TRBV18, with 9 bases fitting TRBD1. Losses at the gene ends were 6 bases for V and 4 bases for J; bases not matched to a gene: 6. Germline V gives CDR1 KGHSH, CDR2 LQKENI. CDR3 length: 14 residues. DNA for the CDR3: TGTGCCAGCTCCGAAACAGGGGGCCGCTATGGCTACACCTTC. Protein sequence: CASSETGGRYGYTF.

The rearrangement joins TRBV20-1 to TRBJ1-2, with D unresolved. The CDR3 sequence is 11 residues long. V lost 2 bases and J lost 4, with 5 bases in between. Germline lookup yields CDR1 DFQATT and CDR2 SNEGSKA (reference sequence). The CDR3 reads CSARISYGYTF. CDR3 coding DNA: TGCAGTGCTAGAATCAGCTATGGCTACACCTTC.

The chain joins TRBV11-3 to TRBJ2-7, with 10 bases aligning to TRBD1. The CDR3 is 15 residues long. V dropped 5 bases and J dropped 4; count of bases not matched to a gene: 8. Germline assignment: CDR1 SGHNT and CDR2 YENEEA. The CDR3 nucleotides read TGTGCCAGCAGCCCCGGGACAGGGGTAAAATACGAGCAGTACTTC. This codes for CASSPGTGVKYEQYF.

V and J are TRBV7-2 and TRBJ2-1, with D maybe TRBD1 (6 bases). The CDR3 length is 15 residues. In germline, CDR1 is SGHTA, CDR2 FQGNSA. V was pared by 5 bases and J by 0 bases, with 11 bases between. The CDR3 is CASSPDSSSYNEQFF. The CDR3 bases are TGTGCCAGCAGCCCGGACAGTAGCTCCTACAATGAGCAGTTCTTC.